This TCR beta chain was obtained from a study of shared clonotypes between healthy human individuals. Study context: Per donor, three plates held CD4 naive cells, three held CD4 memory, two held CD8 naive and one held CD8 memory. General study findings and limits: Only blood samples were collected, and tissue repertoires likely differ.

The donors were adults (healthy and HIV-negative) with no recent acute infections or vaccinations. The germline gives CDR1 LGHNT, CDR2 FRNRAP. The CDR3 runs to 14 residues. Trimming pared 4 bases from V and 4 bases from J, leaving 10 bases between. Once extracted for a subset, genomic DNA was divided evenly among several immunoSEQ plates. Assay used: immunoSEQ multiplex PCR; TCRdb lists only in-frame clones, some missing. This table has fewer than 3 million clones, under 95% appearing once. Remarks on this clone: Its antigen remains unidentified.

This rearrangement joins TRBV12-5 to TRBJ2-2; D is possibly TRBD1 (6 bases). The sequence came from a man younger than 35 in good health. Some clones in this sample may be carry-over from other donors' samples. Material: naive CD4+ T cells from PBMCs. The sample's subset: CD45RA+ positively selected. The CDR3 nucleotides read TGTGCTAGTGGTTGGGACACACTCACCGGGGAGCTGTTTTTT. Amino acid sequence: CASGWDTLTGELFF.